The source of this T cell receptor beta chain is a study of shared clonotypes between healthy human individuals (dated by TCRdb to about 2020). Background for the entire study: The cohort comprised two women and a few men aged 18 to 49 years. Leukapheresis yielded between about 0.85 and 10 billion PBMCs per donor. To estimate repertoire size and how much clonotype sharing occurs between individuals, the study deeply sequenced the blood TCR repertoires of five healthy adults. To increase sequencing depth and limit assay-specific biases, TCR repertoire library preparation and sequencing were carried out by different laboratories using diverse techniques. Per donor, three plates each were used for CD4 naive and CD4 memory, two for CD8 naive, and one for CD8 memory. Results and caveats for the whole study, not just this receptor: Rarefaction of sorted-subset datasets indicated incomplete sequencing despite the large sequencing depth. About 5% of naive CD4, 3.5% of naive CD8, 2% to 2.5% of memory CD4, and less than 0.45% of memory CD8 clonotypes were shared across four donors. Based on pairwise subsampling, the degree of clonotype sharing among donors was expected to be affected by sequencing depth. The small number of donors limited the genetic and exposure-history diversity represented. Naive subsets generally had larger estimated clonotype richness than memory subsets. Only blood was sampled, and tissue TCR repertoires likely differ from those in blood. Higher generation probabilities were observed for clonotypes shared by all four sorted-subset donors than for non-shared clonotypes.

The germline V gene provides CDR1 MNHEY and CDR2 SVGAGI. The V and J ends are trimmed by 10 bases and 1 base, leaving 13 bases between them. The CDR3 covers 13 residues, taking in both the cysteine and the phenylalanine. The retained sequence is limited to the CDR3, 39 bases, with the frame set at the first base. Using the deep immunoSEQ assay, multiplex PCR amplified TCR CDR3 regions from genomic DNA. For each cell subset, the extracted genomic DNA was distributed evenly across all wells of several immunoSEQ 96-well plates, and each plate served as one replicate. For sorted subsets, 200 to 250 ng of genomic DNA, equivalent to roughly 30,000 T cell genomes, went into each replicate PCR. Purified libraries were quantified with a Qubit 3.0 fluorometer, sized on a Bioanalyzer 2100, and re-quantified with the KAPA Library Quantification kit. A separate single-read 150-cycle Illumina NextSeq 550 flow cell was used to sequence each immunoSEQ 96-well plate. The original methods were these. Because only junctional sequences without quality scores were contained in the immunoSEQ output, filtering matching that applied to full-length reads could not be performed. Sequences were annotated with PyIR, a Python wrapper for IgBLAST v1.9, and V/J genes and CDR3 were assigned using IMGT germline references. Any read was removed if the V/J assignment was weak (E-value above 1e-6), the CDR3 was missing, or the read contained stop codons, out-of-frame junctions, or ambiguous translated residues. A V3J clonotype was defined by an identical inferred V gene, J gene, and CDR3 amino acid sequence. The percentage overlap between two repertoires was calculated by dividing the number of shared unique clonotypes by the size of the smaller repertoire. Three approaches were used to assess repertoire richness: RTK rarefaction, the Chao1 estimator, and Recon v2.1 estimates of unobserved clonotypes. Generation probabilities for all TCRbeta clonotypes obtained by the gDNA method from several donors were computed using OLGA. TCRdb limited this immuneACCESS table to in-frame rearrangements with V and J called. A share of clones is missing; checked studies link under half to unresolved V genes, and the rest is unexplained. V, J and clone size derive from that table, while D and trimming were established from the DNA sequence. Here the sample has 850,000 to 1,100,000 clones; approximately 77% occur a single time. More than 0.85% of the sample is in the top ten clones.

Healthy HIV-negative adults with no recently reported acute infections or vaccinations were included as donors. Every donor was a Caucasian adult residing in Nashville, Tennessee, USA. CD4+ T cells were enriched by magnetic negative selection; naive cells were then positively selected on CD45RA, and the negative fraction formed the memory subset. Blood was collected by leukapheresis, and PBMCs were isolated by Ficoll-Histopaque density gradient centrifugation and then cryopreserved in liquid nitrogen vapor phase. Purity and quantity of every magnetically sorted T cell population were checked by analytical flow cytometry. Each sorted fraction had its genomic DNA isolated and then quantified by UV absorbance on a Nanodrop 2000c. In its sample, this clone was seen a few times. No cognate antigen has been identified for it. No base-level quality is on record; no much larger clone is a single base apart. The same CDR3 arises from other DNA sequences in this sample as well.

This TCR was sampled from a man younger than 35 in good health. Some clones in this sample may be carry-over from other donors' samples. Recombination connected TRBV6-5 to TRBJ1-2; the D gene assignment is ambiguous. The specimen was memory CD4+ T cells from PBMCs. This specimen's cell subset or site label, interpreted: CD45RA-negative fraction. The DNA is TGTGCCACCTCCCCCCCGGGTAACTATGGCTACACCTTC. Translated, this gives CATSPPGNYGYTF.